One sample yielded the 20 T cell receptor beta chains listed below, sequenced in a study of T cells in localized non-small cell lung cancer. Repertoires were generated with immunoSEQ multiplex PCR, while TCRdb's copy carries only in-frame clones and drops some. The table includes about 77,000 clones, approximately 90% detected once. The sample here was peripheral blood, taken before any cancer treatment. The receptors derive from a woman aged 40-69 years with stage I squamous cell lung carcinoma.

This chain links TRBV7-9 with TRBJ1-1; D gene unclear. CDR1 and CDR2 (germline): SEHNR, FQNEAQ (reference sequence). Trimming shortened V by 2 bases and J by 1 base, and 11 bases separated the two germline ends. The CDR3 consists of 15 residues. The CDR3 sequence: CASSLKRARNTEAFF. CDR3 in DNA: TGTGCCAGCAGCTTAAAGAGGGCGAGGAACACTGAAGCTTTCTTT. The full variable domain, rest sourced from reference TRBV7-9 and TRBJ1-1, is DTGVSQNPRHKITKRGQNVTFRCDPISEHNRLYWYRQTLGQGPEFLTYFQNEAQLEKSRLLSDRFSAERPKGSFSTLEIQRTEQGDSAMYLCASSLKRARNTEAFFGQGTRLTVV.

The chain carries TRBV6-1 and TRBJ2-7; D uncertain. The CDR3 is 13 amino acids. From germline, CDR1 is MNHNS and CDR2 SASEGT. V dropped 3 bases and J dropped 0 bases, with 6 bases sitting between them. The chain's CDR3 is CASSEQDSYEQYF. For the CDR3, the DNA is TGTGCCAGCAGTGAGCAAGACTCCTACGAGCAGTACTTC.

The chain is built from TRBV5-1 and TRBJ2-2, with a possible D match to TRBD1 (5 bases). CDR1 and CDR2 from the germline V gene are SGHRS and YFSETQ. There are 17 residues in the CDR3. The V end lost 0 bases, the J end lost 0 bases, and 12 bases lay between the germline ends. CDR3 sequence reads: CASSLGQGLANTGELFF. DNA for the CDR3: TGCGCCAGCAGCTTGGGCCAGGGCCTCGCGAACACCGGGGAGCTGTTTTTT.

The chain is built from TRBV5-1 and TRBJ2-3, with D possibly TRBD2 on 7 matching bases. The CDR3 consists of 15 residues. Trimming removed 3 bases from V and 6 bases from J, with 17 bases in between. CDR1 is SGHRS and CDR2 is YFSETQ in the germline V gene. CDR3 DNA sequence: TGCGCCAGCAGCTCCTACTACGGGGGGCCGGATACGCAGTATTTT. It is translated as CASSSYYGGPDTQYF.

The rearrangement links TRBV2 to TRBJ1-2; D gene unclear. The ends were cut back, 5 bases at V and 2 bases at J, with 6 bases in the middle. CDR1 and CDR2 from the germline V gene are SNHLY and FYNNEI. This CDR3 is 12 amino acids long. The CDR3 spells CASSYGNYGYTF. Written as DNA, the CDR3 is TGTGCCAGCAGTTACGGGAACTATGGCTACACCTTC.

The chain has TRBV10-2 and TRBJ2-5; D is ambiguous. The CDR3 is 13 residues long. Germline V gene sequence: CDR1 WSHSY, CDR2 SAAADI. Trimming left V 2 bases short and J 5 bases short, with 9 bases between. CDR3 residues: CASSEGPWETQYF. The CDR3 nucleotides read TGCGCCAGCAGTGAGGGTCCTTGGGAGACCCAGTACTTC.

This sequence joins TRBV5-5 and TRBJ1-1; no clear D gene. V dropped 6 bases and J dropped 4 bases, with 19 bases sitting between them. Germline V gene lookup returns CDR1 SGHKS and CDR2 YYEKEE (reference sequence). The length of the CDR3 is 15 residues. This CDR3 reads CASTPDGVGSTEAFF. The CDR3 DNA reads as TGTGCCAGCACTCCGGATGGGGTAGGGAGCACTGAAGCTTTCTTT.

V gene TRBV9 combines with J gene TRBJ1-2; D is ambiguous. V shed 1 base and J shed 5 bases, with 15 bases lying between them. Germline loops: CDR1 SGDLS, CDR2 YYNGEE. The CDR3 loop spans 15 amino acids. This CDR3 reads CASSVSTTLTYGYTF. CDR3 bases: TGTGCCAGCAGCGTATCTACCACACTCACGTATGGCTACACCTTC.

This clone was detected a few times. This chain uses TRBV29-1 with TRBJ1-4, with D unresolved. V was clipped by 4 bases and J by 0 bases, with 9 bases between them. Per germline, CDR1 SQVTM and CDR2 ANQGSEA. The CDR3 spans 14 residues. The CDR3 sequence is CSVVVQATNEKLFF. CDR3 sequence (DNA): TGCAGCGTTGTGGTTCAGGCAACTAATGAAAAACTGTTTTTT.

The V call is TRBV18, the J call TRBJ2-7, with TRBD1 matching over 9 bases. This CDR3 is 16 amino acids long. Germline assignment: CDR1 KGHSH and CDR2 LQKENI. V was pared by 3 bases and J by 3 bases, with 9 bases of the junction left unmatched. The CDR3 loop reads CASSPPTGTGNYEQYF. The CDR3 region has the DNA TGTGCCAGCTCACCGCCAACCGGGACAGGGAACTACGAGCAGTACTTC.

The CDR3 coding sequence is TGTGCCAGCAGTCTCGGACTAAGCGGGGGGGCAGATACGCAGTATTTT. Residues: CASSLGLSGGADTQYF. This rearrangement joins TRBV27 to TRBJ2-3, with TRBD2 matching over 10 bases. V gave up 5 bases and J gave up 4 bases; unmatched junction bases: 9. Per germline, CDR1 MNHEY and CDR2 SMNVEV (reference sequence). This CDR3 has 16 residues.

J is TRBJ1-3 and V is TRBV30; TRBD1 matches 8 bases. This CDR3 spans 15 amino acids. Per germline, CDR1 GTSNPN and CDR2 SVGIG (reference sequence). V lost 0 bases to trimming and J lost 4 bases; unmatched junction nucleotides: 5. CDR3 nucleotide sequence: TGTGCCTGGAGTGTACCTCAGGGGGCCGGAAACACCATATATTTT. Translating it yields CAWSVPQGAGNTIYF.

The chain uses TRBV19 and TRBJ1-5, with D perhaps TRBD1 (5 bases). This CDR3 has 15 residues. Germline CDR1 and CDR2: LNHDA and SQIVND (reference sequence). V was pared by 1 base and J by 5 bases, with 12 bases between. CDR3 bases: TGTGCCAGTAGTATAGGGTTGGGGACGCATCAGCCCCAGCATTTT. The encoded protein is CASSIGLGTHQPQHF.

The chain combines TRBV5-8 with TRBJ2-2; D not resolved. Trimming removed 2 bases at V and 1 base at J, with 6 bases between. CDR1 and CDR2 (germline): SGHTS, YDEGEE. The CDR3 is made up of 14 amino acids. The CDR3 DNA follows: TGTGCCAGCAGCTTTCAGTGGAACACCGGGGAGCTGTTTTTT. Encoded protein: CASSFQWNTGELFF.

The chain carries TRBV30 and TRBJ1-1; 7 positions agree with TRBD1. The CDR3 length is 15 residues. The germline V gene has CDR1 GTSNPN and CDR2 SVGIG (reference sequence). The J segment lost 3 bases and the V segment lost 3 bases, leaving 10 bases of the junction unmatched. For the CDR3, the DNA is TGTGCCTGGAGGAGGGCCGGGACAGCGGACACTGAAGCTTTCTTT. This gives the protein CAWRRAGTADTEAFF.

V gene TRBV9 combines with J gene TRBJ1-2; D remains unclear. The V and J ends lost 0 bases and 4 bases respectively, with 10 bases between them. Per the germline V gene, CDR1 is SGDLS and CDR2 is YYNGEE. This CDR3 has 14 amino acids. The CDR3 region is CASSVDPDSYGYTF. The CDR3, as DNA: TGTGCCAGCAGCGTAGATCCGGATTCCTATGGCTACACCTTC.

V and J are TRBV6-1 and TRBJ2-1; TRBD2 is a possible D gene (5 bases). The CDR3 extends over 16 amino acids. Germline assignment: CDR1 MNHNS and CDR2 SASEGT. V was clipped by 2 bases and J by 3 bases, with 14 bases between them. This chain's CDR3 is CASSEYEGINYNEQFF. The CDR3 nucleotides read TGTGCCAGCAGTGAATACGAGGGAATTAACTACAATGAGCAGTTCTTC.

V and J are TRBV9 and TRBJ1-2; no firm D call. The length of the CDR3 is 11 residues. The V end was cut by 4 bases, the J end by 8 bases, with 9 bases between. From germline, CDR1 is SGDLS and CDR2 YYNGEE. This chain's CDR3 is CASSSRRGYTF. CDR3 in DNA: TGTGCCAGCAGCTCCCGACGGGGCTACACCTTC.

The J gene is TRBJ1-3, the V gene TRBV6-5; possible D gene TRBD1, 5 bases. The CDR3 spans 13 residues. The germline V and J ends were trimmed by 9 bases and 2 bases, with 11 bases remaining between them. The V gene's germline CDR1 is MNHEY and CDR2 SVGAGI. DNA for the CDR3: TGTGCCAGTCAGGGAGAAACTGGAAACACCATATATTTT. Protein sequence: CASQGETGNTIYF.

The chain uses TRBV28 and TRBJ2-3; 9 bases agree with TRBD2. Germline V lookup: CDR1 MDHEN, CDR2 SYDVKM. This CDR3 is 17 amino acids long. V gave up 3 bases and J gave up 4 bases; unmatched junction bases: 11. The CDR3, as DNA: TGTGCCAGCAGTTTCCTGCCTGCGGGGGGGCCCCCAGATACGCAGTATTTT. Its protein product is CASSFLPAGGPPDTQYF.